The 2 T cell receptor beta chains reported below all come from one sample, sequenced in a study of T cells expressing NK-cell markers (TCRdb year 2020). Library method: 5' RACE. This sample was sequenced with an Illumina HiSeq 2000. TCRdb reanalyzed the reads, keeping one entry per CDR3 protein sequence and omitting DNA. The sample table includes 400,000 or so distinct CDR3 sequences. The top ten constitute approximately 11% of the sample. The source material was blood T cells: a sorted CD56 or NKG2C T cell subset, CD4+ or CD8+ T cells, or bulk PBMC T cells (not recorded which). The receptor set was obtained from a woman between 45 and 65 years old in good health. Donor details come from another sample of the same person, matched by shared clones.

The V call is TRBV11-2, the J call TRBJ2-3; TCRdb selects TRBD2, and the lack of DNA leaves this call unchecked. The CDR3 is 19 amino acids. The germline gives CDR1 SGHAT, CDR2 FQNNGV. CDR3 in amino acids: CASSYGQIGGLAGADTQYF.

The chain joins TRBV12-3 or TRBV12-4 to TRBJ2-3; with no DNA, the TCRdb D assignment of TRBD2 cannot be verified. This CDR3 spans 15 amino acids. The CDR3 region is CASSTRTSGSPTQYF.